These T cell receptor beta chains were read from a single sample in a study of CD8+ T cells in alopecia areata. Sequencing was performed with immunoSEQ multiplex PCR; in TCRdb, only in-frame clones are kept and a portion is missing. The table shows more than 150,000 clones, with about 51% occurring only once. The sequenced sample was CD8+ T cells sorted from blood, obtained around week 54, from a patient treated with tofacitinib. The source is a human donor with alopecia areata. Both conserved end residues are part of each CDR3. The D gene is left open where the match is weak. Part of the rows lack a size; the others show once, few, many or a class for expanded clones.

d_call clone_size j_call v_call cdr3_aa cdr3_nt
- few TRBJ1-2 TRBV29-1 CSVDADSARYYGYTF TGCAGCGTTGATGCGGACAGCGCAAGGTACTATGGCTACACCTTC
- - TRBJ1-2 TRBV6-1 CASSERGRGYGYTF TGTGCCAGCAGTGAAAGGGGTAGGGGTTATGGCTACACCTTC
- - TRBJ1-1 TRBV7-2 CASSLGGGGTEAFF TGTGCCAGCAGCTTAGGCGGGGGTGGCACTGAAGCTTTCTTT
- few TRBJ2-1 TRBV6-4 CASSDGSSTSYNEQFF TGTGCCAGCAGTGATGGGTCGTCCACCTCCTACAATGAGCAGTTCTTC
TRBD1 - TRBJ2-2 TRBV5-6 CASSPGQGDTGELFF TGTGCCAGCAGCCCAGGACAGGGGGACACCGGGGAGCTGTTTTTT
- few TRBJ1-2 TRBV10-3 CAISGERGYTF TGTGCCATCAGTGGGGAGCGGGGCTACACCTTC
TRBD1 - TRBJ1-1 TRBV4-3 CASSPLGTGENTEAFF TGCGCCAGCAGCCCCCTGGGAACAGGGGAGAACACTGAAGCTTTCTTT
- - TRBJ2-6 TRBV4-3 CASSQDRALASGANVLTF TGCGCCAGCAGCCAAGACCGGGCCCTGGCCTCTGGGGCCAACGTCCTGACTTTC
- - TRBJ1-5 TRBV5-6 CASSLGGDQPQHF TGTGCCAGCAGCTTGGGAGGGGATCAGCCCCAGCATTTT
- once TRBJ2-2 TRBV9 CASSVARAETTGELFF TGTGCCAGCAGCGTAGCTAGGGCAGAAACCACCGGGGAGCTGTTTTTT
TRBD2 - TRBJ2-7 TRBV28 CASSSPGTSAAYEQYF TGTGCCAGCAGCTCTCCCGGGACTAGCGCCGCCTACGAGCAGTACTTC
- few TRBJ1-1 TRBV19 CASSMRRGQSMNTEAFF TGTGCCAGTAGTATGAGGAGGGGACAAAGTATGAACACTGAAGCTTTCTTT
- few TRBJ2-7 TRBV7-9 CASSLVGSSYEQYF TGTGCCAGCAGCTTAGTAGGGAGCTCCTACGAGCAGTACTTC
- few TRBJ2-2 TRBV29-1 CSVEGRAGTGELFF TGCAGCGTTGAAGGCAGGGCAGGCACCGGGGAGCTGTTTTTT
- - TRBJ1-1 TRBV9 CASSTGSGEAFF TGTGCCAGCAGCACGGGATCAGGTGAAGCTTTCTTT
TRBD1 - TRBJ2-5 TRBV7-9 CASSLSDRGFQETQYF TGTGCCAGCAGCTTGTCGGACAGGGGGTTTCAAGAGACCCAGTACTTC
TRBD1 - TRBJ2-7 TRBV7-2 CASSLGRQGEQYF TGTGCCAGCAGCCTAGGACGACAGGGCGAGCAGTACTTC
- - TRBJ2-1 TRBV27 CASSLWDGGGEQFF TGTGCCAGCAGTTTATGGGACGGTGGGGGGGAGCAGTTCTTC
- - TRBJ2-7 TRBV7-9 CASSPWDRAVEQYF TGTGCCAGCAGCCCCTGGGACCGGGCCGTGGAGCAGTACTTC
- - TRBJ2-5 TRBV7-6 CASSLYQGQETQYF TGTGCCAGCAGCTTATATCAGGGGCAAGAGACCCAGTACTTC
TRBD1 few TRBJ2-2 TRBV29-1 CSVVDRGSTGELFF TGCAGCGTTGTGGACAGGGGTAGTACCGGGGAGCTGTTTTTT
TRBD1 - TRBJ1-5 TRBV27 CASSFGTGGNQPQHF TGTGCCAGCAGTTTTGGGACAGGGGGTAATCAGCCCCAGCATTTT
- - TRBJ2-5 TRBV11-2 CASSLGGGGTQYF TGTGCCAGCAGCTTAGGAGGAGGGGGGACCCAGTACTTC
- - TRBJ2-2 TRBV2 CALWRANTGELFF TGTGCCCTATGGAGAGCGAACACCGGGGAGCTGTTTTTT
- - TRBJ1-1 TRBV29-1 CSVQGGAFTEAFF TGCAGCGTTCAAGGGGGGGCGTTCACTGAAGCTTTCTTT
- - TRBJ2-5 TRBV21-1 CASSREGGQGKETQYF TGTGCCAGCAGCAGAGAAGGAGGACAGGGGAAAGAGACCCAGTACTTC
TRBD1 - TRBJ2-7 TRBV29-1 CSVDETGAEQYF TGCAGCGTTGACGAAACAGGGGCCGAGCAGTACTTC
- - TRBJ1-6 TRBV27 CASRLTGTNSPLHF TGTGCCAGCAGGTTAACAGGGACTAATTCACCCCTCCACTTT
TRBD1 - TRBJ2-7 TRBV13 CASSARTGIHEQYF TGTGCCAGCAGCGCAAGGACAGGGATACACGAGCAGTACTTC
- - TRBJ2-5 TRBV6-5 CASSYSISETQYF TGTGCCAGCAGTTACTCGATCAGCGAGACCCAGTACTTC
TRBD1 - TRBJ1-6 TRBV7-3 CASSLSGTANSPLHF TGTGCCAGCAGCTTAAGCGGGACAGCCAATTCACCCCTCCACTTT
TRBD2 once TRBJ2-7 TRBV4-2 CASSTLTSGGPYEQYF TGTGCCAGCAGCACCCTGACTAGCGGGGGGCCCTACGAGCAGTACTTC
- - TRBJ2-7 TRBV9 CASSGGHEQYF TGTGCCAGCAGCGGGGGGCACGAGCAGTACTTC
- - TRBJ1-5 TRBV6-5 CASRRPGQPQHF TGTGCCAGCAGACGACCCGGGCAGCCCCAGCATTTT
- - TRBJ2-3 TRBV9 CASSERSSSTDTQYF TGTGCCAGCAGCGAGAGGTCCTCCAGCACAGATACGCAGTATTTT
TRBD2 - TRBJ2-7 TRBV30 CAWSVGTSHYEQYF TGTGCCTGGAGTGTCGGGACTAGTCACTACGAGCAGTACTTC
- - TRBJ2-1 TRBV27 CASRPTSRPPQSYNEQFF TGTGCCAGCAGACCGACTAGTCGGCCCCCCCAGTCCTACAATGAGCAGTTCTTC
- - TRBJ2-5 TRBV6-5 CASSYFVSGETQYF TGTGCCAGCAGTTATTTCGTCAGCGGGGAGACCCAGTACTTC
- few TRBJ1-1 TRBV14 CASSQVQGGREAFF TGTGCCAGCAGCCAAGTTCAAGGAGGGCGAGAAGCTTTCTTT
- few TRBJ1-5 TRBV18 CASSPDSGSQPQHF TGTGCCAGCTCACCTGACTCAGGTTCTCAGCCCCAGCATTTT
- - TRBJ1-6 TRBV27 CASSFGSPGGSPLHF TGTGCCAGCAGTTTTGGAAGCCCCGGGGGTTCACCCCTCCACTTT
TRBD2 few TRBJ2-7 TRBV10-3 CAISESGGEDEQYF TGTGCCATCAGTGAGTCTGGGGGGGAAGACGAGCAGTACTTC
- - TRBJ2-3 TRBV5-4 CASSLSGPDTQYF TGTGCCAGCAGCTTGAGCGGGCCAGATACGCAGTATTTT
- - TRBJ2-2 TRBV29-1 CSVETGAGELFF TGCAGCGTTGAAACGGGTGCCGGGGAGCTGTTTTTT
- - TRBJ2-7 TRBV7-9 CASSVPSSYEQYF TGTGCCAGCAGCGTTCCTAGCTCCTACGAGCAGTACTTC
- - TRBJ2-1 TRBV9 CASSDDKNEQFF TGTGCCAGCAGCGACGACAAGAATGAGCAGTTCTTC
- - TRBJ2-2 TRBV6-5 CASSPTTGYTGELFF TGTGCCAGCAGTCCGACGACAGGCTACACCGGGGAGCTGTTTTTT
- few TRBJ1-4 TRBV23-1 CASSQAGTLGPNEKLFF TGCGCCAGCAGTCAAGCGGGGACTTTGGGGCCGAATGAAAAACTGTTTTTT
- few TRBJ1-1 TRBV5-4 CASSLAGANTEAFF TGTGCCAGCAGCTTGGCGGGGGCGAACACTGAAGCTTTCTTT
- few TRBJ2-2 TRBV9 CASSVVSGELFF TGTGCCAGCAGCGTAGTCTCCGGGGAGCTGTTTTTT
- - TRBJ2-5 TRBV7-9 CASSYQRDETQYF TGTGCCAGCAGCTACCAGAGGGATGAGACCCAGTACTTC
TRBD2 - TRBJ2-1 TRBV10-2 CASTRGGNEQFF TGCGCCAGCACCCGCGGGGGGAATGAGCAGTTCTTC
TRBD1 few TRBJ1-2 TRBV30 CAWSAGQGASGYTF TGTGCCTGGAGCGCGGGACAGGGGGCGTCTGGCTACACCTTC
- - TRBJ2-5 TRBV29-1 CSVENSEETQYF TGCAGCGTTGAAAACAGTGAAGAGACCCAGTACTTC